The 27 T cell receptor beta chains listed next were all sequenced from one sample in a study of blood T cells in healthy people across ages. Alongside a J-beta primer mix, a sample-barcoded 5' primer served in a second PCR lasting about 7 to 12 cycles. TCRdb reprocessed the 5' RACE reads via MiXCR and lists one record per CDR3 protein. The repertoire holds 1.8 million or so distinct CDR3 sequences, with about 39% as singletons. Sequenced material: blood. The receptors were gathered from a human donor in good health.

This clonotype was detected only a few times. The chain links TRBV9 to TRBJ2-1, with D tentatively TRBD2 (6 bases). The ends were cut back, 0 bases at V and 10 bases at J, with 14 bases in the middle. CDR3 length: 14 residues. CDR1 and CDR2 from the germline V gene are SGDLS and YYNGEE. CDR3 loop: CASSVVVGGVEQFF. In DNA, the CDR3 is TGTGCCAGCAGCGTAGTAGTGGGGGGAGTCGAGCAGTTCTTC. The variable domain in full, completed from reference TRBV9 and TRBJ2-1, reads DSGVTQTPKHLITATGQRVTLRCSPRSGDLSVYWYQQSLDQGLQFLIQYYNGEERAKGNILERFSAQQFPDLHSELNLSSLELGDSALYFCASSVVVGGVEQFFGPGTRLTVL.

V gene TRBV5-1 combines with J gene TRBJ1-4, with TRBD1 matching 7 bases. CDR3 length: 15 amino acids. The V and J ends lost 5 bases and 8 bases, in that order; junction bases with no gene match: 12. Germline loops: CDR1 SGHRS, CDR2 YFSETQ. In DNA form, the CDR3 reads TGCGCCAGCAGTGTGACAGGGCCAGCTCTGGAAAAACTGTTTTTT. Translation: CASSVTGPALEKLFF.

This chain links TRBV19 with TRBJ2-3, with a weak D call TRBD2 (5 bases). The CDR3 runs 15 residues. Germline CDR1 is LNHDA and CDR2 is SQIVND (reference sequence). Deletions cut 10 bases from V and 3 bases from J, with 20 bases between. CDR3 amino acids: CAIRKTQRATDTQYF. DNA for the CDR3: TGTGCCATTAGAAAGACCCAGAGGGCGACAGATACGCAGTATTTT.

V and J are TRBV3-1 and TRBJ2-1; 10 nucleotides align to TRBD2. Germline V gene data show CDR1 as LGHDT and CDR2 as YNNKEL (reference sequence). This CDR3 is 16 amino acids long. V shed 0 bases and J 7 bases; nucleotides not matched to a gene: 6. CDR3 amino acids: CASSQDKSGGVNEQFF. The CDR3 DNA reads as TGTGCCAGCAGCCAAGATAAGAGCGGGGGGGTAAATGAGCAGTTCTTC.

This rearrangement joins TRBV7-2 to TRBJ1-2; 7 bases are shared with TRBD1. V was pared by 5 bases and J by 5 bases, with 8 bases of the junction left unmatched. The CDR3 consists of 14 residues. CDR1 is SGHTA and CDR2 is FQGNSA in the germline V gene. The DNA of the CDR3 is TGTGCCAGCAGCCTGAGCAGGGGGAAGTATGGCTACACCTTC. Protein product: CASSLSRGKYGYTF.

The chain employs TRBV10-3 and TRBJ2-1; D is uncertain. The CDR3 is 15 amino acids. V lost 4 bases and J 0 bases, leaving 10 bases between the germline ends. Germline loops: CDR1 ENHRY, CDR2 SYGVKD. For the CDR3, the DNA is TGTGCCATCAGTGGGTCTACCCTCTCCTACAATGAGCAGTTCTTC. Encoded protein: CAISGSTLSYNEQFF.

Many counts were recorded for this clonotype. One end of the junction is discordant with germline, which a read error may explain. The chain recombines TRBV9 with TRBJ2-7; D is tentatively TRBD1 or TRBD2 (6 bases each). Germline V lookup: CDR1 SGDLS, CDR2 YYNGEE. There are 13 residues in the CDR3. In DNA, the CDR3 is TGCGCCAGCAGCGCGGGACAAGCCTACGAGCAGTACTTC. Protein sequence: CASSAGQAYEQYF.

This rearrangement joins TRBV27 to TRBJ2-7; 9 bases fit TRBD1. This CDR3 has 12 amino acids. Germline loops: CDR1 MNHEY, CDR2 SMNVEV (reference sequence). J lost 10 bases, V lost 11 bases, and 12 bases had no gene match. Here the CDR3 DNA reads TGTGCCCTCCGGGACAGGGAAAAGTTTCAGTACTTC. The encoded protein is CALRDREKFQYF.

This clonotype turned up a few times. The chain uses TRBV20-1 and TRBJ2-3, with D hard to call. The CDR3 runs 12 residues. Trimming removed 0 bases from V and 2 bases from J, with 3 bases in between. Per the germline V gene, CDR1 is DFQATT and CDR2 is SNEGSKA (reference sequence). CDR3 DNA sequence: TGCAGTGCTAGAGAAACCACAGATACGCAGTATTTT. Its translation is CSARETTDTQYF.

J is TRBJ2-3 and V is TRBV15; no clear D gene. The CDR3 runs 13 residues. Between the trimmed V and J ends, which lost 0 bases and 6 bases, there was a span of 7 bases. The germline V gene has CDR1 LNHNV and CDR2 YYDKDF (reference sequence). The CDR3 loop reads CATSRDPADTQYF. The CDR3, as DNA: TGTGCCACCAGCAGAGATCCCGCGGATACGCAGTATTTT.

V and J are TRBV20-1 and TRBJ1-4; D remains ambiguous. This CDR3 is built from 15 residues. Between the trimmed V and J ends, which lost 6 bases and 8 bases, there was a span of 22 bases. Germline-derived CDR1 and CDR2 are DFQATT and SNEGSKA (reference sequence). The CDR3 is CSARSNGLRMEKLFF. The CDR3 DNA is TGCAGTGCCCGATCGAACGGGCTCCGCATGGAAAAACTGTTTTTT.

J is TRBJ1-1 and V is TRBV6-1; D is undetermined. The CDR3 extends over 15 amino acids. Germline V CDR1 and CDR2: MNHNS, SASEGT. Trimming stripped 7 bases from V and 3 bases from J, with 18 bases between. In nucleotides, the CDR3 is TGTGCCAGCAAGAAGAGGAATCTTGGGGACACTGAAGCTTTCTTT. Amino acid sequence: CASKKRNLGDTEAFF.

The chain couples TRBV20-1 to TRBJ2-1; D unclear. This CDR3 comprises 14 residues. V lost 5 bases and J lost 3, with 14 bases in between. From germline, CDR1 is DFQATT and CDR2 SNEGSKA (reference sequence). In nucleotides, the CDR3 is TGCAGTGCTGCCCCCTCGGTCCACTACAATGAGCAGTTCTTC. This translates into CSAAPSVHYNEQFF.

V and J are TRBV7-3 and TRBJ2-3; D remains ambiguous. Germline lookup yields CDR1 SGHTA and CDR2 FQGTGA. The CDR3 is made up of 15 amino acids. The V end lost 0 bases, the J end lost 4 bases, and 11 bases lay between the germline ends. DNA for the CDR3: TGTGCCAGCAGCTTAACGGGTCGGTACTCAGATACGCAGTATTTT. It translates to CASSLTGRYSDTQYF.

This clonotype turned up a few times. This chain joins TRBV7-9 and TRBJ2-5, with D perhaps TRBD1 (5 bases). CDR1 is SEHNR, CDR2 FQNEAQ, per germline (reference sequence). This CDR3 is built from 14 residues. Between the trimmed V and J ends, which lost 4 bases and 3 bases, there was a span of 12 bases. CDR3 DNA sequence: TGTGCCAGCAGCTCCCCCAGGGCAAAAGAGACCCAGTACTTC. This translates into CASSSPRAKETQYF.

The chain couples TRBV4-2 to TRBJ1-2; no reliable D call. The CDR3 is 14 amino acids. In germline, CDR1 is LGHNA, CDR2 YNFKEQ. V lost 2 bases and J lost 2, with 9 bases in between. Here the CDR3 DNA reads TGTGCCAGCAGCCAAATGACGGCAAACTATGGCTACACCTTC. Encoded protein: CASSQMTANYGYTF.

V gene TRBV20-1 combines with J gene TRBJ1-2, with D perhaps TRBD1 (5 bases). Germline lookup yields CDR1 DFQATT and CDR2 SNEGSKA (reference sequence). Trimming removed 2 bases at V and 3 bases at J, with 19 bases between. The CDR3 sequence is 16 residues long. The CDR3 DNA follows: TGCAGTGCTAGACCCCCGGGACTCCAAGTAGACTATGGCTACACCTTC. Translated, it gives CSARPPGLQVDYGYTF.

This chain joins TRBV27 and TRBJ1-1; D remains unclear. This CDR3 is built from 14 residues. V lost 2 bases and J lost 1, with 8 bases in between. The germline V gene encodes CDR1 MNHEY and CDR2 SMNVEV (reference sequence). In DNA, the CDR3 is TGTGCCAGCAGTTTACTAACGTCGAACACTGAAGCTTTCTTT. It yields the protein CASSLLTSNTEAFF.

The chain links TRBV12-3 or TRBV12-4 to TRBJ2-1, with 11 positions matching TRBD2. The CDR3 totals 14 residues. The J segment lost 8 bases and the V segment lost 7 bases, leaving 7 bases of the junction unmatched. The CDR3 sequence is CASTLLAGGYEQFF. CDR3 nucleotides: TGTGCCAGCACCCTCCTAGCGGGGGGCTATGAGCAGTTCTTC.

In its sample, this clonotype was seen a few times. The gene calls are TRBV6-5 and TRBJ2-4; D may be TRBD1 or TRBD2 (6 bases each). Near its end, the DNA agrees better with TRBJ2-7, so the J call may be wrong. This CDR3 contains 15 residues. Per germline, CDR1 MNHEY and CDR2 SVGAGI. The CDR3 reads CASSYRGEESYEQYF. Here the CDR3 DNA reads TGTGCCAGCAGTTACAGGGGGGAAGAATCCTACGAGCAGTACTTC.

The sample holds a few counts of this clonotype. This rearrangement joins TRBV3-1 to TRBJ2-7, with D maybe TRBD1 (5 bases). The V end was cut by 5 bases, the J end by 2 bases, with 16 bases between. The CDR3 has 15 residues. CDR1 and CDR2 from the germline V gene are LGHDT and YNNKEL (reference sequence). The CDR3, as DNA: TGTGCCAGCAGCACACGACAGAGAGGCCCCTACGAGCAGTACTTC. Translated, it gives CASSTRQRGPYEQYF.

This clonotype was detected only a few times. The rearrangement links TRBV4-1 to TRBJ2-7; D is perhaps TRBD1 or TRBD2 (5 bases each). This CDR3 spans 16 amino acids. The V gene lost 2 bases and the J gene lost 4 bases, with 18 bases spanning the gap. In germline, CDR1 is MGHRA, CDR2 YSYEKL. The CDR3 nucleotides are TGCGCCAGCAGCCAACGCCTCAAGGTAGGGGAGTACGAGCAGTACTTC. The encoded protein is CASSQRLKVGEYEQYF.

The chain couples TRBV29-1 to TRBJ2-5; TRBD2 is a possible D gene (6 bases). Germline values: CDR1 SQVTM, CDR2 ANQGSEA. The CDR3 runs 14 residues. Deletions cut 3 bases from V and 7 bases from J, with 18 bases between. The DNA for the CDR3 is TGCAGCGTTGATATAGAGTCGGGGGTCGGGACCCAGTACTTC. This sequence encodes CSVDIESGVGTQYF.

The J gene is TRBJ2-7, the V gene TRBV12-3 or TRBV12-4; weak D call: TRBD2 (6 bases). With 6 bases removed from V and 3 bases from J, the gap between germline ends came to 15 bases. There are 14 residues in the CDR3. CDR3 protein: CASSRDSTHYEQYF. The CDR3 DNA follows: TGTGCCAGCAGCCGGGACTCGACCCACTACGAGCAGTACTTC.

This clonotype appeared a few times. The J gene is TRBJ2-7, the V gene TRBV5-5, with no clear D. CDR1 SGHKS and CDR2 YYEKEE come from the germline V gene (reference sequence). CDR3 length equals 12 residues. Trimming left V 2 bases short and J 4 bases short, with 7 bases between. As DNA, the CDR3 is TGTGCCAGCAGCTTCAATGAGTACGAGCAGTACTTC. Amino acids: CASSFNEYEQYF.

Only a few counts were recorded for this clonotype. CDR3 sequence: CSARRYRDTQYF. The CDR3 nucleotides are TGCAGTGCTAGACGGTACCGAGATACGCAGTATTTT. The chain recombines TRBV20-1 with TRBJ2-3; unclear D gene. The germline CDR1 and CDR2 sequences are DFQATT and SNEGSKA (reference sequence). The CDR3 loop spans 12 amino acids. Trimming removed 2 bases at V and 5 bases at J, with 8 bases between.

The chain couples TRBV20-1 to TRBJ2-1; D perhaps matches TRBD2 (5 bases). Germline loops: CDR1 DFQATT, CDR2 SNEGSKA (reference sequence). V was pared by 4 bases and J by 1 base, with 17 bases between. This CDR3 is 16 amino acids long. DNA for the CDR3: TGCAGTGCTACCCAGCGACGGGATTGGTCCTACAATGAGCAGTTCTTC. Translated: CSATQRRDWSYNEQFF.